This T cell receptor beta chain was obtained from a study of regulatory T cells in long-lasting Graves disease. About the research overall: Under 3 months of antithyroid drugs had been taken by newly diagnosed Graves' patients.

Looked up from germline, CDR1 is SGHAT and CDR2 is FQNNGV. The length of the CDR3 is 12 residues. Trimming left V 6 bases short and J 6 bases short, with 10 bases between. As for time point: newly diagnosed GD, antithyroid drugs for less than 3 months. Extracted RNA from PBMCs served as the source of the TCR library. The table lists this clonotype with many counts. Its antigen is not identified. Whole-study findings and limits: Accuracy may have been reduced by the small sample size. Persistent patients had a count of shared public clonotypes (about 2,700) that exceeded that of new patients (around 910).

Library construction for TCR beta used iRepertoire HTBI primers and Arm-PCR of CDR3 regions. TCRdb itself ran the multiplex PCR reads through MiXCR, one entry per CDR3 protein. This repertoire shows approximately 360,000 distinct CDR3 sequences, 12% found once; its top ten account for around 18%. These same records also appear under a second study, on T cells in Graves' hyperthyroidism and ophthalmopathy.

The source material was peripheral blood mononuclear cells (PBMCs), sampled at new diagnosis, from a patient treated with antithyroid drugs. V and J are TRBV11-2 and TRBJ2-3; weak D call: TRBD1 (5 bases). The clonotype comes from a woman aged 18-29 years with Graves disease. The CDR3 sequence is CASSLGRDTQYF. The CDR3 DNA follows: TGTGCCAGCAGTTTGGGGCGGGATACGCAGTATTTT.